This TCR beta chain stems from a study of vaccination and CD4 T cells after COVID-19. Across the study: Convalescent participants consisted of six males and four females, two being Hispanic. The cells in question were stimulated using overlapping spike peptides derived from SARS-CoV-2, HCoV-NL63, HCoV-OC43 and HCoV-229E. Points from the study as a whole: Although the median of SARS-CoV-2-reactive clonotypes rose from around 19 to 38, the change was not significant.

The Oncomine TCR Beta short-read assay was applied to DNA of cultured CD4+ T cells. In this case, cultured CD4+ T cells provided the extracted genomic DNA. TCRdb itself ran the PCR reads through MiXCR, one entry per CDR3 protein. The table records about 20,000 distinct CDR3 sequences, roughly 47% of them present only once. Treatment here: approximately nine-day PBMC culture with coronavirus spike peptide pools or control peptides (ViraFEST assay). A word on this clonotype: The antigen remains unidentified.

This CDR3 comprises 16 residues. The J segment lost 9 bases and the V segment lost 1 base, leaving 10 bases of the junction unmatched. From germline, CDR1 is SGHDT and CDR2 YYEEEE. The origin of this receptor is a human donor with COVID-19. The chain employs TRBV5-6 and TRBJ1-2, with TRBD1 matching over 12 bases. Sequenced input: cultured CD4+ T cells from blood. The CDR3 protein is CASSLTSGTGGSSYTF. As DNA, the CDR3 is TGTGCCAGCAGCTTGACCTCCGGGACAGGGGGCTCCAGCTACACCTTC.